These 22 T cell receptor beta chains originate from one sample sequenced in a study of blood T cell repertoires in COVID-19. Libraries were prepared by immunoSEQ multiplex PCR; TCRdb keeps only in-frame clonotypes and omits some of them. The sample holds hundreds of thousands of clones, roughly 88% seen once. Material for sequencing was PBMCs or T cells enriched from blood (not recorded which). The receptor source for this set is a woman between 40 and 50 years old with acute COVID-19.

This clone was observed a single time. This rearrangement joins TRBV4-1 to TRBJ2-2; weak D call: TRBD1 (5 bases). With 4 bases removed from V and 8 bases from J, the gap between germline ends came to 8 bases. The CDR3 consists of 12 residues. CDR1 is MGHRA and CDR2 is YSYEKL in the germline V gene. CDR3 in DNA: TGCGCCAGCAGCCTGAGGACAGGGGAGCTGTTTTTT. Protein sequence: CASSLRTGELFF.

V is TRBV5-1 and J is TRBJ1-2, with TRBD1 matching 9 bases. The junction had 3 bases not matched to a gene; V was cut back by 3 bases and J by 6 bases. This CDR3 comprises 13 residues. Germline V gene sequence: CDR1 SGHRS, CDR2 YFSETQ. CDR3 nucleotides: TGCGCCAGCAGCTCGGGACAGGGAGATGGCTACACCTTC. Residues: CASSSGQGDGYTF.

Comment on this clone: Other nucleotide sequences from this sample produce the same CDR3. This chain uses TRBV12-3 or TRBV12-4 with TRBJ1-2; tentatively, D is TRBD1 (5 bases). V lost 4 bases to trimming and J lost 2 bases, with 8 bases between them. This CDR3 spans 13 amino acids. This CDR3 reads CASSWGGNYGYTF. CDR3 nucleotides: TGTGCCAGCAGTTGGGGGGGGAACTATGGCTACACCTTC.

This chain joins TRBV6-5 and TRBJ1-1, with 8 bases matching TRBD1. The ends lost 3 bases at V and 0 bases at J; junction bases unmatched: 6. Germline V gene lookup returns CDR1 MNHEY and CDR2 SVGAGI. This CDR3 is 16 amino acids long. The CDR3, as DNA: TGTGCCAGCAGTTATGAGGCAGGGGGCTTGAACACTGAAGCTTTCTTT. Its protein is CASSYEAGGLNTEAFF.

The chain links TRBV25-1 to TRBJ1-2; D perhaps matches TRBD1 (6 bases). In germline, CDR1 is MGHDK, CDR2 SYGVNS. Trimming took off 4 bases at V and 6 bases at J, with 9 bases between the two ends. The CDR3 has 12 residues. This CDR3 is CASSVSGDGYTF. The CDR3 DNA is TGTGCCAGCAGTGTGTCAGGGGATGGCTACACCTTC.

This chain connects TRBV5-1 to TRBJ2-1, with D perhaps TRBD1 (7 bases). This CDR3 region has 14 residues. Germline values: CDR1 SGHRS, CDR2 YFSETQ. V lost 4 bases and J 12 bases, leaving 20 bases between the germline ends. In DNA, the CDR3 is TGCGCCAGCAGCGGGGGGACAGCTACAATGCCGCAGTTCTTC. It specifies CASSGGTATMPQFF.

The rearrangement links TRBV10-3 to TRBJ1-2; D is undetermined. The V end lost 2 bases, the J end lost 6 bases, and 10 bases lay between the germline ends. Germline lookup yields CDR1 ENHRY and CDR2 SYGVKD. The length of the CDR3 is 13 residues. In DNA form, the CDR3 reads TGTGCCATCAGTGAGAGCGGAGAGAATGGCTACACCTTC. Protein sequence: CAISESGENGYTF.

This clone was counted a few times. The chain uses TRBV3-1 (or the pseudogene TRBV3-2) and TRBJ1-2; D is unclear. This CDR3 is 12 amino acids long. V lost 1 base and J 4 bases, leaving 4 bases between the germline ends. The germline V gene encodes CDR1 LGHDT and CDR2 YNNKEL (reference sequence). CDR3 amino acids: CASSQVGYGYTF. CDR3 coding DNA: TGTGCCAGCAGCCAAGTCGGCTATGGCTACACCTTC.

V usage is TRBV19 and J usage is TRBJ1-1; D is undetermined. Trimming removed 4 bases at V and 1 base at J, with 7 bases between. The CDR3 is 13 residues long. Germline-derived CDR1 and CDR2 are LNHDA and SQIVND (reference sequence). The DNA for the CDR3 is TGTGCCAGTAGTAAAAACGGGAACACTGAAGCTTTCTTT. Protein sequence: CASSKNGNTEAFF.

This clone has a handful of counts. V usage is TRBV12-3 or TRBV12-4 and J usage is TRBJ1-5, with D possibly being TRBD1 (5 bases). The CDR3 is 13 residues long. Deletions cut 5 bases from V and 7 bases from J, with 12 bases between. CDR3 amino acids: CASSGGGGQPQHF. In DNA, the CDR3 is TGTGCCAGCAGTGGGGGGGGAGGGCAGCCCCAGCATTTT.

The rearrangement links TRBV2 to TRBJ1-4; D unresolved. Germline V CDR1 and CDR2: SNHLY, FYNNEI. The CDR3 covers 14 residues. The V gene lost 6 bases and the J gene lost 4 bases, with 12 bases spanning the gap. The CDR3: CASSPGEFNEKLFF. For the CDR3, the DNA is TGTGCCAGCAGCCCCGGGGAATTTAATGAAAAACTGTTTTTT. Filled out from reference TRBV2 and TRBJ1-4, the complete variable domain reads EPEVTQTPSHQVTQMGQEVILRCVPISNHLYFYWYRQILGQKVEFLVSFYNNEISEKSEIFDDQFSVERPDGSNFTLKIRSTKLEDSAMYFCASSPGEFNEKLFFGSGTQLSVL.

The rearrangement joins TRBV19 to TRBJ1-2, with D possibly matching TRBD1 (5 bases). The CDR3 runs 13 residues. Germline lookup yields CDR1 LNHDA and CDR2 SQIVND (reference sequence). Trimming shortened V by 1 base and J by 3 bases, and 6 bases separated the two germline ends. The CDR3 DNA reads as TGTGCCAGTAGTATAGGGGGCTACTATGGCTACACCTTC. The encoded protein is CASSIGGYYGYTF.

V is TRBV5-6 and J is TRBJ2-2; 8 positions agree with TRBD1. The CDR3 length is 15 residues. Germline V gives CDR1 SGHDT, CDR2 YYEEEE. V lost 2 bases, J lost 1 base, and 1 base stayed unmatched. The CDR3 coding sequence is TGTGCCAGCAGCTTTGGGACAGGGAACACCGGGGAGCTGTTTTTT. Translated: CASSFGTGNTGELFF. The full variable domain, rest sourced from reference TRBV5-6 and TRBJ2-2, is DAGVTQSPTHLIKTRGQQVTLRCSPKSGHDTVSWYQQALGQGPQFIFQYYEEEERQRGNFPDRFSGHQFPNYSSELNVNALLLGDSALYLCASSFGTGNTGELFFGEGSRLTVL.

The CDR3 here is CASSLGRDRGPNTEAFF. The CDR3 DNA sequence: TGTGCCAGCTCACTTGGCCGGGACAGGGGTCCGAACACTGAAGCTTTCTTT. The chain has TRBV18 and TRBJ1-1; 10 bases match TRBD1. With V trimmed by 4 bases and J by 1 base, 9 bases remained unmatched. The CDR3 loop spans 17 amino acids. Germline loops: CDR1 KGHSH, CDR2 LQKENI.

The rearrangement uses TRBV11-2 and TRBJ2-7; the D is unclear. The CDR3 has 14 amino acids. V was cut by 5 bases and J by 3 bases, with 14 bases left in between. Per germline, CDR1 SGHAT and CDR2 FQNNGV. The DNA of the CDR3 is TGTGCCAGCAGCCCCCGGGTGGGTGGCTACGAGCAGTACTTC. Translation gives CASSPRVGGYEQYF. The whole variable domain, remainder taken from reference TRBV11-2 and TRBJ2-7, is EAGVAQSPRYKIIEKRQSVAFWCNPISGHATLYWYQQILGQGPKLLIQFQNNGVVDDSQLPKDRFSAERLKGVDSTLKIQPAKLEDSAVYLCASSPRVGGYEQYFGPGTRLTVT.

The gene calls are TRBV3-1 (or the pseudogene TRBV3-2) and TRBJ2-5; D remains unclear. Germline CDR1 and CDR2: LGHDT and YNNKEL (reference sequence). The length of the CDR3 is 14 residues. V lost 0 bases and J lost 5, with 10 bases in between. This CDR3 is CASSQDLARETQYF. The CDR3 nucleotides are TGTGCCAGCAGCCAAGATTTAGCCCGGGAGACCCAGTACTTC.

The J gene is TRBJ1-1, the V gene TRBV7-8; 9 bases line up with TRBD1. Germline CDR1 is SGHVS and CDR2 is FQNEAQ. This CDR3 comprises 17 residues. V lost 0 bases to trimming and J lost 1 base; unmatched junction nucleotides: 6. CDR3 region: CASSLAGTGKGNTEAFF. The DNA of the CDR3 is TGTGCCAGCAGCTTAGCCGGGACAGGGAAAGGGAACACTGAAGCTTTCTTT.

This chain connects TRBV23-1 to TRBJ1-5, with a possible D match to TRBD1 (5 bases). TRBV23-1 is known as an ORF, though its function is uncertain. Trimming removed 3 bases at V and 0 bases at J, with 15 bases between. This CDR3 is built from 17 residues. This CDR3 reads CASSHTMGGYSNQPQHF. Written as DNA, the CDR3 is TGCGCCAGCAGTCATACTATGGGGGGTTATAGCAATCAGCCCCAGCATTTT.

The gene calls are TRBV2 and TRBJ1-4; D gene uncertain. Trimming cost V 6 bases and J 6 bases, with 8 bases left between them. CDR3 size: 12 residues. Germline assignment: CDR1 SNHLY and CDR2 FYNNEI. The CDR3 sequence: CASRGQDEKLFF. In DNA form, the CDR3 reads TGTGCCAGCAGGGGCCAAGATGAAAAACTGTTTTTT.

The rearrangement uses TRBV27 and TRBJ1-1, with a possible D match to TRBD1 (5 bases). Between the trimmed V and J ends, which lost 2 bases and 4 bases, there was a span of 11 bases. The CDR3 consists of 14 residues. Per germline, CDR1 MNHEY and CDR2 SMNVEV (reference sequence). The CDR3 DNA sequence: TGTGCCAGCAGTTTACTTTTAGGGGTCACTGAAGCTTTCTTT. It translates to CASSLLLGVTEAFF.

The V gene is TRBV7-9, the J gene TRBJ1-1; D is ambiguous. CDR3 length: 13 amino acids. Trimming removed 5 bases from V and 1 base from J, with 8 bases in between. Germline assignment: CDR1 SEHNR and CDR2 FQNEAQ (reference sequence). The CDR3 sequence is CASSRVTNTEAFF. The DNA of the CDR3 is TGTGCCAGCAGCCGGGTCACGAACACTGAAGCTTTCTTT.

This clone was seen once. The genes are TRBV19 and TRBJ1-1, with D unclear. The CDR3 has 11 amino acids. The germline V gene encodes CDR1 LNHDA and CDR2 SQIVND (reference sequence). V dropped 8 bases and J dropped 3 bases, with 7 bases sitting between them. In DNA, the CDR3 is TGTGCCAGTCGCGGGGACACTGAAGCTTTCTTT. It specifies CASRGDTEAFF.